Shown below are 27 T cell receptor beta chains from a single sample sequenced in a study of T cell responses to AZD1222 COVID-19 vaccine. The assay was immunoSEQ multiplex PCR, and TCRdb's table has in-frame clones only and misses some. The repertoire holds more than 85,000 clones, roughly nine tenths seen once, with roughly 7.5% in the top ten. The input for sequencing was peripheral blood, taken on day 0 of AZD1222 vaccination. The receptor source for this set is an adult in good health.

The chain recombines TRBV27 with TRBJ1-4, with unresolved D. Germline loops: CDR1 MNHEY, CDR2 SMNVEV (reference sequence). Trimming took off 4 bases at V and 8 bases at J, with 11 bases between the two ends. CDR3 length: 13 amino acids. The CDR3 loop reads CASSYAFREKLFF. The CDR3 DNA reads TGTGCCAGCAGTTACGCCTTCAGGGAAAAACTGTTTTTT.

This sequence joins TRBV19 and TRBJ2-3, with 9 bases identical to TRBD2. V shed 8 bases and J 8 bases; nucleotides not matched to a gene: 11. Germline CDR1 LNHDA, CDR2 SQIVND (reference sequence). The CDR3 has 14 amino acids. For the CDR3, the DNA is TGTGCCAGTTCAACCAGCGGGGGGAGGGTTACGCAGTATTTT. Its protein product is CASSTSGGRVTQYF.

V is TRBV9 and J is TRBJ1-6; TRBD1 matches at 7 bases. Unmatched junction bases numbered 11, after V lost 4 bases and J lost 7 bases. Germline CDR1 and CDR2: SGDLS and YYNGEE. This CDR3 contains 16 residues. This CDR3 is CASSSRQGRGNSPLHF. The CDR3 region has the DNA TGTGCCAGCAGCTCCCGACAGGGCAGAGGGAATTCACCCCTCCACTTT.

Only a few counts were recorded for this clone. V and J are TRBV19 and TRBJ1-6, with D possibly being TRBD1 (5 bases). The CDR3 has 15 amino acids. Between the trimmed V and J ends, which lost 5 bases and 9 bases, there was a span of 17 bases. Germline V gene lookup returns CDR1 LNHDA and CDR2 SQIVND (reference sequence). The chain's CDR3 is CASSPRWSGGSPLHF. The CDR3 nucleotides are TGTGCCAGTAGTCCCCGTTGGTCCGGGGGTTCACCCCTCCACTTT.

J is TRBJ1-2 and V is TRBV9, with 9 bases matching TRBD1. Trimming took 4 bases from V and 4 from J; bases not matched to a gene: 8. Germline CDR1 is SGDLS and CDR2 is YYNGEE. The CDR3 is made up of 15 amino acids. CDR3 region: CASSPGQGTFYGYTF. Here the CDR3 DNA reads TGTGCCAGCAGCCCCGGACAGGGGACGTTCTATGGCTACACCTTC.

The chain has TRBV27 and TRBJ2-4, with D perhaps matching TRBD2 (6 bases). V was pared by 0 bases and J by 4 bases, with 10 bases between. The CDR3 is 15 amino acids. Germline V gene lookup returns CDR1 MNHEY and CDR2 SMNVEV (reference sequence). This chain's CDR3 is CASSLSRRGKNIQYF. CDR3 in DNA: TGTGCCAGCAGTTTATCTCGCCGGGGGAAAAACATTCAGTACTTC.

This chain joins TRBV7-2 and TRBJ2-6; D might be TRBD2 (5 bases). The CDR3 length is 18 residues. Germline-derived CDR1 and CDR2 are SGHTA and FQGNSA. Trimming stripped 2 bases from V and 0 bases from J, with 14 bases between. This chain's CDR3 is CASSLSPGGSSGANVLTF. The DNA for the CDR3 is TGTGCCAGCAGCTTAAGCCCCGGCGGGTCCTCTGGGGCCAACGTCCTGACTTTC.

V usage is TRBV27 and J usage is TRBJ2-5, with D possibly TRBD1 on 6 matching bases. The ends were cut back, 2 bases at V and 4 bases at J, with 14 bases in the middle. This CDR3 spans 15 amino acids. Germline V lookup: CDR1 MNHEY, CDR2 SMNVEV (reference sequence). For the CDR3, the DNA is TGTGCCAGCAGTTTAGGGATGGGGGCTCGAGAGACCCAGTACTTC. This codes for CASSLGMGARETQYF.

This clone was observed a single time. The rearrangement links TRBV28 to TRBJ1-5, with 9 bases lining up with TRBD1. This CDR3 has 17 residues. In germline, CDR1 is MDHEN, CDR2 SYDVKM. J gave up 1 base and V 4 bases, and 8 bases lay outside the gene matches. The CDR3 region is CASSWAPGQGSNQPQHF. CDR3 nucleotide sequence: TGTGCCAGCAGTTGGGCACCGGGACAGGGCAGCAATCAGCCCCAGCATTTT.

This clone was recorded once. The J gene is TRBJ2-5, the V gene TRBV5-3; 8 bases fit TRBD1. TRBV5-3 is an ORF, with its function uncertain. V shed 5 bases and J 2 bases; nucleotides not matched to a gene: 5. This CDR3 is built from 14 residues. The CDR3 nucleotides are TGTGCCAGAAGACCCTACAGGGGGCAAGAGACCCAGTACTTC. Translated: CARRPYRGQETQYF.

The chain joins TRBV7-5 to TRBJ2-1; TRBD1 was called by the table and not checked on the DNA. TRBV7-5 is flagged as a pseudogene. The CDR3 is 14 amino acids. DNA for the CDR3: TGTGCCAGAAGCTTCGAGGGGGTGAACAATGAGCAGTTCTTC. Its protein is CARSFEGVNNEQFF.

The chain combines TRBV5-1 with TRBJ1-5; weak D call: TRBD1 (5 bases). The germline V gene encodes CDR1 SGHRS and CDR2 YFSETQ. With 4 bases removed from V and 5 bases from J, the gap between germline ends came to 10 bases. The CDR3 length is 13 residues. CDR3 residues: CASSLDSYQPQHF. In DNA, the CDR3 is TGCGCCAGCAGCCTAGACAGTTATCAGCCCCAGCATTTT.

CDR3 sequence reads: CASRPRSGQGWSNYGYTF. CDR3 bases: TGTGCCAGCAGACCCCGCTCGGGACAAGGTTGGAGTAACTATGGCTACACCTTC. The genes are TRBV4-2 and TRBJ1-2; TRBD1 might be the D (6 bases). V lost 6 bases and J 1 base, leaving 24 bases between the germline ends. The CDR3 is 18 amino acids. From germline, CDR1 is LGHNA and CDR2 YNFKEQ.

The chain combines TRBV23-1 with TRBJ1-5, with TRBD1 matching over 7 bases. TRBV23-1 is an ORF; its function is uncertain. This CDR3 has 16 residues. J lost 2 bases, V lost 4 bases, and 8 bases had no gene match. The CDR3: CASSPRTGRGNQPQHF. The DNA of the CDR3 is TGCGCCAGCAGTCCTCGGACAGGTAGGGGCAATCAGCCCCAGCATTTT.

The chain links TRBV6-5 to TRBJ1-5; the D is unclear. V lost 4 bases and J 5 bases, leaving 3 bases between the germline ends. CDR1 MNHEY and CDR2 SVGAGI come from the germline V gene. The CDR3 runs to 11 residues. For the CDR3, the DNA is TGTGCCAGCAGTTGGGATCAGCCCCAGCATTTT. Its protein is CASSWDQPQHF.

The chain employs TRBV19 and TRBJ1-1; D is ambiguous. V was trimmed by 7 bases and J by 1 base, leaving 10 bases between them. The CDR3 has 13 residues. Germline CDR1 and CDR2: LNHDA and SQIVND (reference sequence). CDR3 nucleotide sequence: TGTGCCAGTAAAGGCCGGCCGAACACTGAAGCTTTCTTT. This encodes CASKGRPNTEAFF.

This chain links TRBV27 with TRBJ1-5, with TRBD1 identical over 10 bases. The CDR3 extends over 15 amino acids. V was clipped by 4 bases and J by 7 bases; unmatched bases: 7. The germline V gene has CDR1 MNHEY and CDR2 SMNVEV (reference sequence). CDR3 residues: CASSSRQGAIQPQHF. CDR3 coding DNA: TGTGCCAGCAGTTCCCGACAGGGGGCCATCCAGCCCCAGCATTTT.

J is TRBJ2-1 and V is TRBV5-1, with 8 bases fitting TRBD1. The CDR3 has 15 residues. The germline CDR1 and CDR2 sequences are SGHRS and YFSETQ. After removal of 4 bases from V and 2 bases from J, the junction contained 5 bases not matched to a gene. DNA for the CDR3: TGCGCCAGCAGCACGGGACAGGTCGCCTACAATGAGCAGTTCTTC. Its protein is CASSTGQVAYNEQFF.

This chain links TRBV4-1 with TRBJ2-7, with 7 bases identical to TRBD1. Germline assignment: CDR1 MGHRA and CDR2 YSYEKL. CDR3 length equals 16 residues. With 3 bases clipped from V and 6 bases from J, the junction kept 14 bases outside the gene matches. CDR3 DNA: TGCGCCAGCAGCCAGAGCGGACAGGCCCACAGGGGCGAGCAGTACTTC. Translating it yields CASSQSGQAHRGEQYF.

CDR3 amino acids: CASSLTDSNQPQHF. For the CDR3, the DNA is TGTGCCAGCAGCTTGACAGATAGCAATCAGCCCCAGCATTTT. The chain couples TRBV7-9 to TRBJ1-5; possible D gene TRBD1, 5 bases. The V and J ends lost 3 bases and 0 bases respectively, with 6 bases between them. The CDR3 extends over 14 amino acids. CDR1 is SEHNR, CDR2 FQNEAQ, per germline (reference sequence). The full variable domain, completed using reference TRBV7-9 and TRBJ1-5, is DTGVSQNPRHKITKRGQNVTFRCDPISEHNRLYWYRQTLGQGPEFLTYFQNEAQLEKSRLLSDRFSAERPKGSFSTLEIQRTEQGDSAMYLCASSLTDSNQPQHFGDGTRLSIL.

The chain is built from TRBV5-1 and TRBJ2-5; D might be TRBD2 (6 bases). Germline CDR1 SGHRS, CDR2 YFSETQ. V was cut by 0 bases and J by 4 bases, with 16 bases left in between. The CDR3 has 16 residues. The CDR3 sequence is CASSLALRGLGETQYF. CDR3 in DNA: TGCGCCAGCAGCTTGGCCCTCCGGGGGTTGGGAGAGACCCAGTACTTC.

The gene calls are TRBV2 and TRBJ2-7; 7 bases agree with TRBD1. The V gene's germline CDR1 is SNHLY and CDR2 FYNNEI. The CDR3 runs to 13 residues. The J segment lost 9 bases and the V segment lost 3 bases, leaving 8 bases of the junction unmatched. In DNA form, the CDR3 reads TGTGCCAGCAGTGACACAGGGGACGTACGGCAGTACTTC. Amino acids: CASSDTGDVRQYF.

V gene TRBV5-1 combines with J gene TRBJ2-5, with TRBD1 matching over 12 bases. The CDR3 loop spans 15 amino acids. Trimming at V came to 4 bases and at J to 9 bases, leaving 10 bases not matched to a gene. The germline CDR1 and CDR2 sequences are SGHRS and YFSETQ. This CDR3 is CASSTGPGQGAAQYF. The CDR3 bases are TGCGCCAGCAGCACGGGCCCGGGACAGGGGGCGGCCCAGTACTTC.

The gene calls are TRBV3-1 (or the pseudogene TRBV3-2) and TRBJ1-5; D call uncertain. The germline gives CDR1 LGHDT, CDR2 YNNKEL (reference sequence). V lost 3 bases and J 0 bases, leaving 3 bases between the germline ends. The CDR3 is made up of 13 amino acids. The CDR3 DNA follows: TGTGCCAGCAGCCATGGTAGCAATCAGCCCCAGCATTTT. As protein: CASSHGSNQPQHF.

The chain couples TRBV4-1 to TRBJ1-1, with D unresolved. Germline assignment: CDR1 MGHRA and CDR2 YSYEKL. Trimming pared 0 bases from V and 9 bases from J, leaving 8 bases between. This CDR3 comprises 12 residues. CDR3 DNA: TGCGCCAGCAGCCAAGATCCCGGGAAAGCTTTCTTT. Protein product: CASSQDPGKAFF.

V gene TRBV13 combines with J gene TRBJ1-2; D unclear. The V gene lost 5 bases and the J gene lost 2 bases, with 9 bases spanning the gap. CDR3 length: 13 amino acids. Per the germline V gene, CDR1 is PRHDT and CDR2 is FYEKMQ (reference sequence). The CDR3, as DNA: TGTGCCAGCAGCCCCAGGTTAAACTATGGCTACACCTTC. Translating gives CASSPRLNYGYTF.

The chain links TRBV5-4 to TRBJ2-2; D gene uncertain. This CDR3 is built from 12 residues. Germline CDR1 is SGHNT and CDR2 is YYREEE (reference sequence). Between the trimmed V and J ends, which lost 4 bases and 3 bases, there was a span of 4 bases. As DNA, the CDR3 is TGTGCCAGCAGCCGCTACACCGGGGAGCTGTTTTTT. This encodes CASSRYTGELFF.